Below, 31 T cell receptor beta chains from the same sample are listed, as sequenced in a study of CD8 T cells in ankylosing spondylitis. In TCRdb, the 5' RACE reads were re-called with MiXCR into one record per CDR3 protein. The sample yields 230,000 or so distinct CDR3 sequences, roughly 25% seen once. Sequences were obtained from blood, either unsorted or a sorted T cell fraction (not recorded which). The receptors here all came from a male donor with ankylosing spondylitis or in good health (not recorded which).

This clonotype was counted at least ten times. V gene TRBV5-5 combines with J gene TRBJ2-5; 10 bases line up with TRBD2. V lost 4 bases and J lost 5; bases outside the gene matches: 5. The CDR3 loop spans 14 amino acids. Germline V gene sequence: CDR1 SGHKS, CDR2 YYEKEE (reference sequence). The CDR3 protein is CASSPSGGAETQYF. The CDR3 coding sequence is TGTGCCAGCAGCCCCAGCGGGGGGGCGGAGACCCAGTACTTC.

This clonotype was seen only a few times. The CDR3 spells CSASRGASSYNEQFF. The CDR3 DNA follows: TGCAGTGCTAGCCGGGGGGCCAGCTCCTACAATGAGCAGTTCTTC. The gene calls are TRBV20-1 and TRBJ2-1; D might be TRBD2 (7 bases). CDR3 size: 15 residues. Germline V lookup: CDR1 DFQATT, CDR2 SNEGSKA (reference sequence). Trimming took off 3 bases at V and 0 bases at J, with 12 bases between the two ends.

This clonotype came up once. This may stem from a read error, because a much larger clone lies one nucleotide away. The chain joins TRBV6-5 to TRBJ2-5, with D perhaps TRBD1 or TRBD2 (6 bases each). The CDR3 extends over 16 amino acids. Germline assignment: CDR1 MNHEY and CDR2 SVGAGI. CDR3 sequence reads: CSSSYGARGAQETQYF. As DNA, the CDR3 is TGTTCCAGCAGCTACGGTGCTAGGGGGGCACAAGAGACCCAGTACTTC.

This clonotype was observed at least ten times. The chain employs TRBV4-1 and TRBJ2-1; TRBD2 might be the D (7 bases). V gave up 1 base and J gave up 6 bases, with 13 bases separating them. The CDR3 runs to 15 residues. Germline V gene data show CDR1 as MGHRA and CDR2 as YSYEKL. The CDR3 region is CASSQGGGPLNEQFF. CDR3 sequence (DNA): TGCGCCAGCAGCCAAGGCGGGGGCCCTCTCAATGAGCAGTTCTTC.

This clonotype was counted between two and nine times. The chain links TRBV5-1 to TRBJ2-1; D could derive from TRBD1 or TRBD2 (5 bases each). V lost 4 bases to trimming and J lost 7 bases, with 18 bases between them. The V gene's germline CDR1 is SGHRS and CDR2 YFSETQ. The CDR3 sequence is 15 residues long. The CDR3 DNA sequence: TGCGCCAGCAGCGTGACCGGGACCGGTAGGAATGAGCAGTTCTTC. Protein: CASSVTGTGRNEQFF.

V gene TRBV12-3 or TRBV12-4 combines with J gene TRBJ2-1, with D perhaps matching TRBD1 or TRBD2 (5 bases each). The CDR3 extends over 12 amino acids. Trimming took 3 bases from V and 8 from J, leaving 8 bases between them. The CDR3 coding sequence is TGTGCCAGCAGTTTTAGGGGACATGAGCAGTTCTTC. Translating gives CASSFRGHEQFF.

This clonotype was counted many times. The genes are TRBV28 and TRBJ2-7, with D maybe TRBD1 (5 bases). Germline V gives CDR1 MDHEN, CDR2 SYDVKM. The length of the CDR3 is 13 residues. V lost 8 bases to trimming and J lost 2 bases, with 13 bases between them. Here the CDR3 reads CASSSGSAYEQYF. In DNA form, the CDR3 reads TGTGCCAGCTCTTCAGGGTCGGCCTACGAGCAGTACTTC.

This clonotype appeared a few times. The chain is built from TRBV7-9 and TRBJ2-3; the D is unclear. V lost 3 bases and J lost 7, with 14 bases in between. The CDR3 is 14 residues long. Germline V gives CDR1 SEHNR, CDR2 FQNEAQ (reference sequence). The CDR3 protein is CASSFRLSSHTQYF. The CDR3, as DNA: TGTGCCAGCAGCTTTCGGCTCAGTAGTCATACGCAGTATTTT.

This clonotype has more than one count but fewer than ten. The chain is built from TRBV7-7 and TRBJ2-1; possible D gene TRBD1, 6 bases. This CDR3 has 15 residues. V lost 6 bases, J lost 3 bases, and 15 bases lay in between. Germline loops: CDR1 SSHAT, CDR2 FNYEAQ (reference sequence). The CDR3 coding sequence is TGTGCCAGCAGTGTCACGGACAGCCTCTACAATGAGCAGTTCTTC. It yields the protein CASSVTDSLYNEQFF.

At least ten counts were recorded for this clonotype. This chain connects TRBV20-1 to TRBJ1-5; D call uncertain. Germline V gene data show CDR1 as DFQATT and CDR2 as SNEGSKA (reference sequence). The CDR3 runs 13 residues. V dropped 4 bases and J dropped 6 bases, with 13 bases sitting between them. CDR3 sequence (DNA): TGCAGTGCTACGGGCCGAATCAGTCAGCCCCAGCATTTT. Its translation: CSATGRISQPQHF.

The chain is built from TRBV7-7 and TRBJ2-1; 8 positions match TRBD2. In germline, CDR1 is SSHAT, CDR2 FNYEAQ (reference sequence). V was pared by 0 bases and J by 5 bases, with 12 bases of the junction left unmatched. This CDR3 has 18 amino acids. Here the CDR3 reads CASSLAWLGAGGNNEQFF. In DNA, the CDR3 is TGTGCCAGCAGCTTAGCTTGGCTGGGCGCGGGGGGCAACAATGAGCAGTTCTTC.

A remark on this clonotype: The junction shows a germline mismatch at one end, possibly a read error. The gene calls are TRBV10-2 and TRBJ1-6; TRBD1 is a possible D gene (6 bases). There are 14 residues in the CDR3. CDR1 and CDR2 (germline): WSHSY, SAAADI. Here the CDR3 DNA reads TGCGCCAGCTGGGACCAGGGGTTGAGTTCACCCCTCCGCTTT. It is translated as CASWDQGLSSPLRF.

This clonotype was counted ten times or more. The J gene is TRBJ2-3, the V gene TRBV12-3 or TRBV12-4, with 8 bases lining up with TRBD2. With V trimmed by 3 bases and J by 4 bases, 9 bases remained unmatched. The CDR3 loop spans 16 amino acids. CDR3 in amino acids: CASSLWIAGSSDTQYF. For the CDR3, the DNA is TGTGCCAGCAGTTTGTGGATAGCGGGGTCTTCAGATACGCAGTATTTT.

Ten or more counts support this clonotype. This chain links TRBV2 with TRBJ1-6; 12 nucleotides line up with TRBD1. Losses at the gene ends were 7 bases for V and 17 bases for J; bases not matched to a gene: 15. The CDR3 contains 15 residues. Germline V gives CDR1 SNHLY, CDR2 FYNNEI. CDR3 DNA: TGTGCCAGCACCTGGGACAGGGGGCCCCTCCGCCTCTTCCACTTT. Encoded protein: CASTWDRGPLRLFHF.

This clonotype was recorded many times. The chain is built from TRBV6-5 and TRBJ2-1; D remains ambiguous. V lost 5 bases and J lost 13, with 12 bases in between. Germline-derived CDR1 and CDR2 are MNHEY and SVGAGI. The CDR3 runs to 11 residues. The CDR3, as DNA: TGTGCCAGCAGTCACCCACCCCACCAGTTCTTC. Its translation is CASSHPPHQFF.

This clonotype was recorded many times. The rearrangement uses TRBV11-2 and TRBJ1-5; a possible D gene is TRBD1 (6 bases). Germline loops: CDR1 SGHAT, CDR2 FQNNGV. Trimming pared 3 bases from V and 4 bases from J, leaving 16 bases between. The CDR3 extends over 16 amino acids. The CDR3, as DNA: TGTGCCAGCAGCTTCAACAGGGTCCGATGGAATCAGCCCCAGCATTTT. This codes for CASSFNRVRWNQPQHF.

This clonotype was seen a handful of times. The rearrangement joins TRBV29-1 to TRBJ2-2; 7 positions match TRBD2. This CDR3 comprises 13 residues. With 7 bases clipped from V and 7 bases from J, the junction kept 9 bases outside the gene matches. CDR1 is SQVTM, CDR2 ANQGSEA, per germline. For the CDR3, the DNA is TGCAGCGCCACATCTAGCGGCTACGGGGAGCTGTTTTTT. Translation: CSATSSGYGELFF.

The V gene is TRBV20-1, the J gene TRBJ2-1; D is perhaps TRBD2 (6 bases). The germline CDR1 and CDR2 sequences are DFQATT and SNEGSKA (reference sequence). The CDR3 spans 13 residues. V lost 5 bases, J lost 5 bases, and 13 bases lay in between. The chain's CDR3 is CSAGGLMDNEQFF. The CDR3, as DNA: TGCAGTGCTGGAGGACTAATGGACAATGAGCAGTTCTTC.

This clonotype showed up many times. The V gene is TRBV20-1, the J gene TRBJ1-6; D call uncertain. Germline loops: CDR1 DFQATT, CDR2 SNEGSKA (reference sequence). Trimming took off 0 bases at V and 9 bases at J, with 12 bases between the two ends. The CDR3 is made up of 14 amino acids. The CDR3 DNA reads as TGCAGTGCTAGAGAACAATATCATAGTTCACCCCTCCACTTT. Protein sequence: CSAREQYHSSPLHF.

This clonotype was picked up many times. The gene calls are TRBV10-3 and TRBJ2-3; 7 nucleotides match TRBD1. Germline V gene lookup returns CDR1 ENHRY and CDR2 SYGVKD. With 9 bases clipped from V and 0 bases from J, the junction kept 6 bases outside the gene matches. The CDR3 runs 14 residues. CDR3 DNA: TGTGCCATAGGCCGGGACAGTAGCACAGATACGCAGTATTTT. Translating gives CAIGRDSSTDTQYF.

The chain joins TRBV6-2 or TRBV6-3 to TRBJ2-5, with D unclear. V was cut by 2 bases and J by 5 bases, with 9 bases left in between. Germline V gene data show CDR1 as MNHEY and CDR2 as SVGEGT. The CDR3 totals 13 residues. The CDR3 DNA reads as TGTGCCAGCAGTTACGAGGTGGGGGAGACCCAGTACTTC. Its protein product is CASSYEVGETQYF.

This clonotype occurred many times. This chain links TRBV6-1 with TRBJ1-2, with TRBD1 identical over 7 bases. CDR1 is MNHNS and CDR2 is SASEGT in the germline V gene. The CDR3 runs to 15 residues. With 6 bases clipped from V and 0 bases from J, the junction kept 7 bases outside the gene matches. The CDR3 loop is CASRSGTASNYGYTF. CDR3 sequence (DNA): TGTGCCAGCAGGTCCGGGACAGCATCTAACTATGGCTACACCTTC.

This chain's CDR3 is CASSSISGTGSGYTF. The CDR3 bases are TGTGCCAGCAGCTCTATCTCCGGGACAGGGAGTGGCTACACCTTC. This chain links TRBV7-9 with TRBJ1-2; 9 positions match TRBD1. The CDR3 extends over 15 amino acids. V gave up 4 bases and J gave up 7 bases; unmatched junction bases: 10. The germline V gene encodes CDR1 SEHNR and CDR2 FQNEAQ (reference sequence). The full variable domain, completed using reference TRBV7-9 and TRBJ1-2, is DTGVSQNPRHKITKRGQNVTFRCDPISEHNRLYWYRQTLGQGPEFLTYFQNEAQLEKSRLLSDRFSAERPKGSFSTLEIQRTEQGDSAMYLCASSSISGTGSGYTFGSGTRLTVV.

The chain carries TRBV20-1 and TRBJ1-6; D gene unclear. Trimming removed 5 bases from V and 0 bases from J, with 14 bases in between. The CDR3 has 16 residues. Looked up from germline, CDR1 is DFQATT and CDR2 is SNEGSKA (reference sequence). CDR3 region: CSARTGSSSYNSPLHF. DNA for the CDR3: TGCAGTGCTCGCACCGGATCTAGCTCCTATAATTCACCCCTCCACTTT.

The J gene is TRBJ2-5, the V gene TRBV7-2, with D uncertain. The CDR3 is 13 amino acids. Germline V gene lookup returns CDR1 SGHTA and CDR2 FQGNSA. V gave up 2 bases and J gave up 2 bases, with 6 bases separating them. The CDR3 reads CASSLPSQETQYF. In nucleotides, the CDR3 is TGTGCCAGCAGCTTACCGTCACAAGAGACCCAGTACTTC.

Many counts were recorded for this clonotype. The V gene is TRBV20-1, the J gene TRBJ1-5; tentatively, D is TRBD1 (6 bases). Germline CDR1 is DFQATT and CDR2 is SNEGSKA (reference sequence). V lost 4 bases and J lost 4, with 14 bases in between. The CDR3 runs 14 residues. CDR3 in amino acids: CSAIMDSGNQPQHF. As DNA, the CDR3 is TGCAGTGCTATAATGGACAGTGGGAATCAGCCCCAGCATTTT.

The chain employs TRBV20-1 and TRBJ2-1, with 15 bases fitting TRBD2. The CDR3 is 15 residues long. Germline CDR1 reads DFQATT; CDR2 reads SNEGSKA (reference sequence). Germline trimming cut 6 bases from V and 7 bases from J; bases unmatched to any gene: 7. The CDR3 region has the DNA TGCAGTGCCCGATACGGACTAGCGGGGGGGAATGAGCAGTTCTTC. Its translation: CSARYGLAGGNEQFF.

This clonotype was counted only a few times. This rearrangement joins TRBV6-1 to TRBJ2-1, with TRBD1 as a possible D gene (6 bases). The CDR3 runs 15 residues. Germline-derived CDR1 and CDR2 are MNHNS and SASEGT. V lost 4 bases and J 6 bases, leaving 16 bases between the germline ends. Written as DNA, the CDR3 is TGTGCCAGCAGTGGTCGCAGGGGAGTAAGCAATGAGCAGTTCTTC. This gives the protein CASSGRRGVSNEQFF.

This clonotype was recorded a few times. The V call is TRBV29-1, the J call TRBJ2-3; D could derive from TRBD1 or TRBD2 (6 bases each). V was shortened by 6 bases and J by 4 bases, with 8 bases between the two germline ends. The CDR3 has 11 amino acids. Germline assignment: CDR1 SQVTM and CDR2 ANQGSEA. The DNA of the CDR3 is TGCAGCGTAAGGGGGGCAGATACGCAGTATTTT. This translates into CSVRGADTQYF.

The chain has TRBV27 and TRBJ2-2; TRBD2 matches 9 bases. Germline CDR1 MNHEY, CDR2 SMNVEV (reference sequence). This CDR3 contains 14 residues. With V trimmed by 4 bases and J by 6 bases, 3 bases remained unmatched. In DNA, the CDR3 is TGTGCCAGCAGTTGGCGGGGGGGCCCCGGGGAGCTGTTTTTT. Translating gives CASSWRGGPGELFF.

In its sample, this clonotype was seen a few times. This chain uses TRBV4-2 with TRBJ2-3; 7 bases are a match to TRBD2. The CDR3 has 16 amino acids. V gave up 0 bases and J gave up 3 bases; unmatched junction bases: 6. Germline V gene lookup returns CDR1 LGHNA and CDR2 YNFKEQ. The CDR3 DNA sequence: TGTGCCAGCAGCCAAGATCCAGCGGGGATTACAGATACGCAGTATTTT. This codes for CASSQDPAGITDTQYF.